What follows are 8 T cell receptor beta chains derived from one specimen sequenced in a study of T-cell memory formation after mild COVID-19. Via MiXCR, TCRdb re-called the 5' RACE reads, giving one row per CDR3 protein. Of about 430,000 distinct CDR3 sequences listed, 15% to 20% are singletons. Material: PBMCs or a T cell subset sorted from them (not recorded which). The receptors here all came from a man between 18 and 35 years old who had mild COVID-19 (a few samples of this study predate the infection). Cell type and time point are not known.

A few counts support this clonotype. The V and J genes are TRBV5-6 and TRBJ2-5; D remains unclear. The V end lost 0 bases, the J end lost 2 bases, and 8 bases lay between the germline ends. There are 14 residues in the CDR3. Germline CDR1 is SGHDT and CDR2 is YYEEEE. The CDR3 loop is CASSLGQLQETQYF. The CDR3 DNA reads as TGTGCCAGCAGCTTGGGGCAGTTACAAGAGACCCAGTACTTC. The whole variable domain, filled in from reference TRBV5-6 and TRBJ2-5, reads DAGVTQSPTHLIKTRGQQVTLRCSPKSGHDTVSWYQQALGQGPQFIFQYYEEEERQRGNFPDRFSGHQFPNYSSELNVNALLLGDSALYLCASSLGQLQETQYFGPGTRLLVL.

This chain joins TRBV9 and TRBJ1-1; no clear D. Germline assignment: CDR1 SGDLS and CDR2 YYNGEE. The CDR3 is made up of 12 amino acids. Trimming took 0 bases from V and 6 from J, leaving 6 bases between them. The CDR3 region has the DNA TGTGCCAGCAGCGTAGGGCGTTCTGAAGCTTTCTTT. Translating it yields CASSVGRSEAFF.

The rearrangement links TRBV4-2 to TRBJ1-4, with 7 bases matching TRBD1. Germline trimming cut 5 bases from V and 6 bases from J; bases unmatched to any gene: 9. The CDR3 is 15 amino acids. Per the germline V gene, CDR1 is LGHNA and CDR2 is YNFKEQ. DNA for the CDR3: TGTGCCAGCAGCACCGGAGTAACAGGGGATGAAAAACTGTTTTTT. Translating gives CASSTGVTGDEKLFF.

The CDR3 coding sequence is TGTGCCATCGGTAGGGACAGGGAAGGAGGGTCTGAGGAGACCCAGTACTTC. Encoded protein: CAIGRDREGGSEETQYF. This chain joins TRBV10-3 and TRBJ2-5; TRBD1 aligns across 9 bases. Germline assignment: CDR1 ENHRY and CDR2 SYGVKD. The V gene end was trimmed by 8 bases and the J gene end by 5 bases; junction bases not matched to a gene: 18. The CDR3 length is 17 residues.

This chain links TRBV7-9 with TRBJ1-5, with D tentatively TRBD1 (5 bases). Germline-derived CDR1 and CDR2 are SEHNR and FQNEAQ (reference sequence). The ends were cut back, 3 bases at V and 3 bases at J, with 9 bases in the middle. The CDR3 spans 14 residues. In DNA, the CDR3 is TGTGCCAGCAGCTTTTCGGACACCAATCAGCCCCAGCATTTT. Translated, it gives CASSFSDTNQPQHF.

The chain couples TRBV7-8 to TRBJ1-3, with D uncertain. The CDR3 sequence is 17 residues long. The V gene lost 5 bases and the J gene lost 0 bases, with 17 bases spanning the gap. The germline V gene has CDR1 SGHVS and CDR2 FQNEAQ. The CDR3 DNA reads as TGTGCCAGCAGCCCCTCCCGGCAGGCCAGCTCTGGAAACACCATATATTTT. This sequence encodes CASSPSRQASSGNTIYF.

In this sample, this clonotype turned up a few times. The gene calls are TRBV11-2 and TRBJ2-1; a possible D gene is TRBD2 (6 bases). V lost 2 bases and J lost 6, with 11 bases in between. CDR1 and CDR2 from the germline V gene are SGHAT and FQNNGV. The CDR3 has 14 amino acids. The CDR3 bases are TGTGCCAGCAGCTTACAGGGAGGCCTCAATGAGCAGTTCTTC. The encoded protein is CASSLQGGLNEQFF.

This chain links TRBV15 with TRBJ1-1; 9 bases fit TRBD1. J was trimmed by 5 bases and V by 0 bases; bases with no gene match: 7. The CDR3 covers 16 residues. Germline lookup yields CDR1 LNHNV and CDR2 YYDKDF (reference sequence). The CDR3 reads CATSREQGAYRTEAFF. The CDR3 DNA follows: TGTGCCACCAGCAGAGAACAGGGGGCGTATAGGACTGAAGCTTTCTTT.